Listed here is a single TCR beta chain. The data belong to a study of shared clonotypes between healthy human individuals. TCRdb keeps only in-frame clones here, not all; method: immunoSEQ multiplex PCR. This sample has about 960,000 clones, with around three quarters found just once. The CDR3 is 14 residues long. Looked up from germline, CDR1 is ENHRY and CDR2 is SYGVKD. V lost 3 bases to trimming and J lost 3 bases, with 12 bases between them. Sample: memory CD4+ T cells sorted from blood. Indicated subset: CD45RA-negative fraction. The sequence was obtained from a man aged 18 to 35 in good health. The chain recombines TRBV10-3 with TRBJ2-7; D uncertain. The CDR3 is CAISDNSNLYEQYF. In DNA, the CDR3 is TGTGCCATCAGTGATAACTCAAACCTCTACGAGCAGTACTTC.